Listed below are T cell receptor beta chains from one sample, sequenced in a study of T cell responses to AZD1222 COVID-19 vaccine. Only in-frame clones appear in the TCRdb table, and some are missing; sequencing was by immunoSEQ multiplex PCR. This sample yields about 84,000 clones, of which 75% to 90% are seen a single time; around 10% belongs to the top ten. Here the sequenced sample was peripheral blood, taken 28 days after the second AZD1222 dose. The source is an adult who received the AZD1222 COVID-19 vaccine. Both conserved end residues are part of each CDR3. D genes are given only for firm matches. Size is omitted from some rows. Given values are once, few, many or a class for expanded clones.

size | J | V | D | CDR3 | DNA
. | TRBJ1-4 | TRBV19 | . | CASRQQGLNEKLFF | TGTGCCAGTAGGCAACAGGGCTTAAATGAAAAACTGTTTTTT
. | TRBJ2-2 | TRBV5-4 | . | CASSLALRNTGELFF | TGTGCCAGCAGCTTGGCACTGAGGAACACCGGGGAGCTGTTTTTT
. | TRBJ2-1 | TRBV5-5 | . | CASSLWGGIGNEQFF | TGTGCCAGCAGCTTGTGGGGGGGCATCGGGAATGAGCAGTTCTTC
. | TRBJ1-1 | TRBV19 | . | CASSIPAVPSTEAFF | TGTGCCAGTAGTATCCCGGCAGTTCCATCCACTGAAGCTTTCTTT
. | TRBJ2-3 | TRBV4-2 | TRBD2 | CASSPRRLAGVLSTDTQYF | TGTGCCAGCAGCCCCAGAAGGCTAGCGGGCGTCCTTAGCACAGATACGCAGTATTTT
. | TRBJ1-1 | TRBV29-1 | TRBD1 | CSGSDRGQNTEAFF | TGCAGCGGCTCCGACAGGGGGCAGAACACTGAAGCTTTCTTT
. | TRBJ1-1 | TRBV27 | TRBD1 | CASSLLGTGGFQAEAFF | TGTGCCAGCAGTTTATTGGGGACAGGGGGCTTTCAAGCTGAAGCTTTCTTT
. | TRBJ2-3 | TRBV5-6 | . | CASSLKPDTQYF | TGTGCCAGCAGCTTGAAGCCAGATACGCAGTATTTT
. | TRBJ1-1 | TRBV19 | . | CASSIVPTEAFF | TGTGCCAGTAGTATAGTTCCCACTGAAGCTTTCTTT
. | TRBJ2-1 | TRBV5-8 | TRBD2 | CASSLAGVNEQFF | TGTGCCAGCAGCTTAGCGGGAGTCAATGAGCAGTTCTTC
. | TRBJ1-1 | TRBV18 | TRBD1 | CASSPGTGMGTEAFF | TGTGCCAGCTCACCAGGGACAGGGATGGGCACTGAAGCTTTCTTT
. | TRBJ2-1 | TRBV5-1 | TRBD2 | CASSLSGLAGGRPFNEQFF | TGCGCCAGCAGCTTGTCGGGACTAGCGGGGGGCCGGCCCTTCAATGAGCAGTTCTTC
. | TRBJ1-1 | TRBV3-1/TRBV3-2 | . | CASSQGTRNTEAFF | TGTGCCAGCAGCCAAGGGACAAGAAACACTGAAGCTTTCTTT
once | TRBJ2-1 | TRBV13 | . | CASSPARGFNEQFF | TGTGCCAGCAGCCCCGCCCGGGGGTTCAATGAGCAGTTCTTC
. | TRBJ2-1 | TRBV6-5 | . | CASSQPKGDSEQFF | TGTGCCAGCAGTCAACCTAAAGGGGATAGTGAGCAGTTCTTC
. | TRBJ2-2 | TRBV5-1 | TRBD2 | CASIRLAGETGELFF | TGCGCCAGCATTCGACTAGCGGGAGAAACCGGGGAGCTGTTTTTT
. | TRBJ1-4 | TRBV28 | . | CATRGGANEKLFF | TGTGCCACCCGAGGGGGTGCTAATGAAAAACTGTTTTTT
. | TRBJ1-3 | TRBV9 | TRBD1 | CASSADRGHGNTIYF | TGTGCCAGCAGCGCTGACAGGGGCCACGGAAACACCATATATTTT
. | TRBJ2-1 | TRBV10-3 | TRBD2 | CAISEFPGLAGGPSNEQFF | TGTGCCATCAGTGAGTTCCCGGGACTAGCGGGGGGGCCTTCGAATGAGCAGTTCTTC
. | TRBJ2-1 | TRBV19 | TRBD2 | CASRRILAGGASYNEQFF | TGTGCCAGTAGGAGGATTCTAGCGGGAGGTGCCTCCTACAATGAGCAGTTCTTC
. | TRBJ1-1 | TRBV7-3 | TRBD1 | CASSLSGTDNTEAFF | TGTGCCAGCAGCTTATCAGGGACAGATAACACTGAAGCTTTCTTT
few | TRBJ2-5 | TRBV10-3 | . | CATMTDQETQYF | TGTGCCACCATGACAGATCAAGAGACCCAGTACTTC
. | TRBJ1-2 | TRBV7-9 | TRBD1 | CASSSGTVAYGYTF | TGTGCCAGCAGCTCCGGGACAGTCGCCTATGGCTACACCTTC
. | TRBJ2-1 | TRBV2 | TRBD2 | CASSSRLAGGGNEQFF | TGTGCCAGCAGTTCCCGTCTAGCGGGAGGGGGCAATGAGCAGTTCTTC
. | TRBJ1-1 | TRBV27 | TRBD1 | CASSQGQGEAFF | TGTGCCAGCAGTCAAGGACAGGGGGAGGCTTTCTTT
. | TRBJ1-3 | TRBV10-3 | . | CAISESILENTIYF | TGTGCCATCAGTGAGTCGATATTAGAGAACACCATATATTTT
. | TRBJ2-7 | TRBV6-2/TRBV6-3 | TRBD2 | CASSYSWTSILHEQYF | TGTGCCAGCAGTTACTCCTGGACTAGTATCCTCCACGAGCAGTACTTC
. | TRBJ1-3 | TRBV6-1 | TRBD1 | CASSGTGGPSGNTIYF | TGTGCCAGCAGTGGGACAGGCGGCCCCTCTGGAAACACCATATATTTT
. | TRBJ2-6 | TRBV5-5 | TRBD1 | CASTNPGQGDLSGANVLTF | TGTGCCAGCACCAACCCGGGACAGGGGGACCTCTCTGGGGCCAACGTCCTGACTTTC
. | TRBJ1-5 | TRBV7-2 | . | CASSLGNSNQPQHF | TGTGCCAGCAGCTTAGGGAATAGCAATCAGCCCCAGCATTTT
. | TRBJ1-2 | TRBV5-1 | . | CASSLDPNYGYTF | TGCGCCAGCAGTCTGGACCCTAACTATGGCTACACCTTC
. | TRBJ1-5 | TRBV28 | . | CASTPDSRSSNQPQHF | TGTGCCAGCACCCCGGACAGCCGTTCTAGCAATCAGCCCCAGCATTTT
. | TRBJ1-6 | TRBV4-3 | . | CASRGRVGSPLHF | TGCGCCAGTCGAGGCAGAGTCGGTTCACCCCTCCACTTT
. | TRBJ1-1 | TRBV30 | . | CAWSRDGTEAFF | TGTGCCTGGAGCAGGGATGGGACTGAAGCTTTCTTT
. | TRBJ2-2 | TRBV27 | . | CANNRAGTGELFF | TGTGCCAACAACAGGGCGGGCACCGGGGAGCTGTTTTTT
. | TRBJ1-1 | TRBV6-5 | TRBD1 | CASRRTGGLNTEAFF | TGTGCCAGCAGGCGGACAGGGGGCTTAAACACTGAAGCTTTCTTT
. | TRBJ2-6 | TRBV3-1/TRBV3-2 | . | CASSQRVSGANVLTF | TGTGCCAGCAGCCAAAGAGTCTCTGGGGCCAACGTCCTGACTTTC
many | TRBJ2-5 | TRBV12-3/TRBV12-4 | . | CASSYPSRATQYF | TGTGCCAGCAGTTACCCCTCAAGGGCAACCCAGTACTTC
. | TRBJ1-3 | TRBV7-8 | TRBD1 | CASSSDRGLAISSGNTIYF | TGTGCCAGCAGCAGCGACAGGGGTCTTGCCATCAGCTCTGGAAACACCATATATTTT
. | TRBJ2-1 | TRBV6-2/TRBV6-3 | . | CASSPFGSPPNEQFF | TGTGCCAGCAGCCCCTTCGGGAGCCCACCCAATGAGCAGTTCTTC
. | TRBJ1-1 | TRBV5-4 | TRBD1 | CASRYTGGTEAFF | TGTGCCAGCAGATATACAGGGGGGACTGAAGCTTTCTTT
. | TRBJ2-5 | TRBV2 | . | CASTRDISFQETQYF | TGTGCCAGCACCCGGGACATTAGCTTTCAAGAGACCCAGTACTTC
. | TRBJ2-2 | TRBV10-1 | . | CASSESGRNTGELFF | TGCGCCAGCAGTGAGTCGGGCCGAAACACCGGGGAGCTGTTTTTT
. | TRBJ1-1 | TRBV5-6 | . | CASKLAFF | TGTGCCAGCAAGTTGGCTTTCTTT
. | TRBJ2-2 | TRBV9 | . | CASSVAGARPRELFF | TGTGCCAGCAGCGTAGCAGGGGCCCGACCGCGGGAGCTGTTTTTT
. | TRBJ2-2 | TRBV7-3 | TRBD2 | CASSVLAGLDTGELFF | TGTGCCAGCAGCGTTCTAGCGGGGCTGGACACCGGGGAGCTGTTTTTT
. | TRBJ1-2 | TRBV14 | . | CASGGAHYGYTF | TGTGCCAGTGGGGGGGCCCACTATGGCTACACCTTC
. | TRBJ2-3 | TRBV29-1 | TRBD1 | CSANSGTGTTDTQYF | TGCAGCGCAAATTCCGGGACAGGGACTACAGATACGCAGTATTTT
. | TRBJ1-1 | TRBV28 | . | CASSLLLNTEAFF | TGTGCCAGCAGTTTATTGCTGAACACTGAAGCTTTCTTT
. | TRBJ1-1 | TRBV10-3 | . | CAISDSGEAGRDTEAFF | TGTGCCATCAGTGATTCGGGGGAGGCAGGGCGGGACACTGAAGCTTTCTTT
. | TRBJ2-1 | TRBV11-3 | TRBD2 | CASSPGLTGGNEQFF | TGTGCCAGCAGCCCGGGACTCACGGGGGGCAATGAGCAGTTCTTC
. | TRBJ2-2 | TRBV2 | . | CASSFGQIRNTGELFF | TGTGCCAGCAGTTTCGGACAGATTCGAAACACCGGGGAGCTGTTTTTT
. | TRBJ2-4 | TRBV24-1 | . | CATKELYGGVSYIQYF | TGTGCCACCAAGGAGCTCTATGGGGGAGTGAGTTACATTCAGTACTTC
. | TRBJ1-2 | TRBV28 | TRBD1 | CASSSGTGNNYGYTF | TGTGCCAGCAGTTCTGGGACAGGGAATAACTATGGCTACACCTTC
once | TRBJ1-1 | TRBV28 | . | CASTEAGGGSEAFF | TGTGCCAGCACCGAAGCGGGGGGAGGGAGTGAAGCTTTCTTT
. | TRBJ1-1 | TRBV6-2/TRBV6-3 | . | CASSYSRVGSMNTEAFF | TGTGCCAGCAGTTACTCGAGGGTTGGGAGCATGAACACTGAAGCTTTCTTT
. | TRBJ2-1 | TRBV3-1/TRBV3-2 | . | CASSQIKNKGSYNEQFF | TGTGCCAGCAGCCAAATTAAGAACAAAGGCTCCTACAATGAGCAGTTCTTC
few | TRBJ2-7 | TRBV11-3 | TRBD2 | CASSSPGGGRREQYF | TGTGCCAGCAGCTCCCCGGGAGGGGGACGCAGGGAGCAGTACTTC
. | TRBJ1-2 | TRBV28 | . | CASSPPDLGTRGYTF | TGTGCCAGCAGTCCCCCGGATTTGGGGACTCGGGGCTACACCTTC